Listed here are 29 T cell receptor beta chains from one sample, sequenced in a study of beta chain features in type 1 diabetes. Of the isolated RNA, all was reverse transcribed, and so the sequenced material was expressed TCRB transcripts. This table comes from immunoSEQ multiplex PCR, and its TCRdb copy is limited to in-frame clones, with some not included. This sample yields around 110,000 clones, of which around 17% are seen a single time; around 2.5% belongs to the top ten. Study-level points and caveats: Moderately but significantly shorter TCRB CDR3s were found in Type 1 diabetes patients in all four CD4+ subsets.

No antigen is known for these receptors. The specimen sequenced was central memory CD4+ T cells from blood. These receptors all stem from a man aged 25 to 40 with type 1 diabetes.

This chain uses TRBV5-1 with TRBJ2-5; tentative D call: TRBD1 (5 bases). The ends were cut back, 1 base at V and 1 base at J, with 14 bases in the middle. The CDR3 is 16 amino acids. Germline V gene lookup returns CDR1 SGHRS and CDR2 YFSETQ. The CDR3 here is CASSLKGEPFQETQYF. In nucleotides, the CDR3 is TGCGCCAGCAGCTTGAAAGGGGAACCCTTCCAAGAGACCCAGTACTTC.

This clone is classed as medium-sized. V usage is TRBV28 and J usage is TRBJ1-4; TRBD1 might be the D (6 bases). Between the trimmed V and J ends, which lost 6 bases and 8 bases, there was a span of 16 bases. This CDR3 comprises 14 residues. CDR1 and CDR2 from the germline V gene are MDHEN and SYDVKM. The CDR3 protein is CASSPGTLKEKLFF. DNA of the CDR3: TGTGCCAGCAGCCCCGGGACACTAAAGGAAAAACTGTTTTTT.

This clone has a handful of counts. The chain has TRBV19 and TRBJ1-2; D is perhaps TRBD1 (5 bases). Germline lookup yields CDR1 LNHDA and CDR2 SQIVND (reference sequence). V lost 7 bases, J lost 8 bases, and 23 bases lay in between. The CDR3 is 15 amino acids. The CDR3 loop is CASTTGGSRRGGYTF. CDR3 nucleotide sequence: TGTGCCAGTACCACAGGCGGCAGCAGACGGGGCGGCTACACCTTC.

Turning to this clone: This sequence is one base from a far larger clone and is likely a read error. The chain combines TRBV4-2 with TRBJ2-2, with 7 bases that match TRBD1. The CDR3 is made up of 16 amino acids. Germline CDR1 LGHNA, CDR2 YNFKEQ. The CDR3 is CASSQVETGPAGERFF. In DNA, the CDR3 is TGTGCCAGCAGCCAAGTAGAGACAGGGCCCGCCGGGGAGCGGTTTTTT.

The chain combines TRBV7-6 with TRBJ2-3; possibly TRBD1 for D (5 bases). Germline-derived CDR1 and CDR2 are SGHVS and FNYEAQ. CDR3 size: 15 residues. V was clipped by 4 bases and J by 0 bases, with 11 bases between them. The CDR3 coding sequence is TGTGCCAGCAGCTCAGGGTCCCCTAGCACAGATACGCAGTATTTT. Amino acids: CASSSGSPSTDTQYF.

The CDR3 region has the DNA TGTGCCAGCTCACCTCAGGGAGAGCTAAACTATGGCTACACCTTC. Amino acids: CASSPQGELNYGYTF. The chain recombines TRBV18 with TRBJ1-2; D is perhaps TRBD1 (5 bases). Germline V gene data show CDR1 as KGHSH and CDR2 as LQKENI. The CDR3 runs to 15 residues. V lost 3 bases and J 2 bases, leaving 13 bases between the germline ends.

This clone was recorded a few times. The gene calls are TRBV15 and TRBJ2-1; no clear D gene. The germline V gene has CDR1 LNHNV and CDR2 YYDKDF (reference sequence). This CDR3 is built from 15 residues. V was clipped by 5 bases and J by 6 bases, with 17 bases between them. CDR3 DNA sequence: TGTGCCACCAGCGTAGGGCTCTTGGGGTCCAATGAGCAGTTCTTC. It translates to CATSVGLLGSNEQFF.

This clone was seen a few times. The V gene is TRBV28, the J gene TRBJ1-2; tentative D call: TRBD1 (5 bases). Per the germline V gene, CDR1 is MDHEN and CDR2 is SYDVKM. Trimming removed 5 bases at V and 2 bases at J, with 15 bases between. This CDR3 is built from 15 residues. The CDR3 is CASSVFRDGNYGYTF. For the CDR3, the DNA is TGTGCCAGCAGTGTGTTCCGGGACGGAAACTATGGCTACACCTTC.

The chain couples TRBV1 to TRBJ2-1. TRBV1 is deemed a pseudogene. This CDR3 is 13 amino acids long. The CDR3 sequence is CTARGGTPGEQFF. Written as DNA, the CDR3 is TGCACCGCACGAGGGGGGACACCAGGGGAGCAGTTCTTC.

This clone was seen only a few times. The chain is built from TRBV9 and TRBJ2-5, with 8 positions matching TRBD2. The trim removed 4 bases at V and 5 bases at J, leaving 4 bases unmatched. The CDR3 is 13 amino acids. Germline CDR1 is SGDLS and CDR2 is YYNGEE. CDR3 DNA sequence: TGTGCCAGCAGCATTAGCGGGGAGGAGACCCAGTACTTC. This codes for CASSISGEETQYF.

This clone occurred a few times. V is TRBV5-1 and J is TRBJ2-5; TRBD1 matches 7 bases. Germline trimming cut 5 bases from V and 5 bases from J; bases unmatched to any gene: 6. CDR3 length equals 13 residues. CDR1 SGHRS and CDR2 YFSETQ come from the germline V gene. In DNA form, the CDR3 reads TGCGCCAGCAGTGAGACAGGGCCGGAGACCCAGTACTTC. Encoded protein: CASSETGPETQYF.

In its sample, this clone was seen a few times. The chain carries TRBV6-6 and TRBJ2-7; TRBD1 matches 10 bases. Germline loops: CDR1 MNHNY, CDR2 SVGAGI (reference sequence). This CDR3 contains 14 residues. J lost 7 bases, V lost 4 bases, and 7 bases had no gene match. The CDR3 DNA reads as TGTGCCAGCAGTTCGGGACAGGGGCCGCTGGAGCAGTACTTC. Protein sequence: CASSSGQGPLEQYF.

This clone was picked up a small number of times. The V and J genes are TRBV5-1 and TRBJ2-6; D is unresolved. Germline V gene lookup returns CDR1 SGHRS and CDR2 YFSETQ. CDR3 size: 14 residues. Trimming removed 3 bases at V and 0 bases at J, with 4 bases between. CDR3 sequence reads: CASSYGSGANVLTF. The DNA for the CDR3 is TGCGCCAGCAGCTATGGCTCTGGGGCCAACGTCCTGACTTTC. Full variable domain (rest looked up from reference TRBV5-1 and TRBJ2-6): KAGVTQTPRYLIKTRGQQVTLSCSPISGHRSVSWYQQTPGQGLQFLFEYFSETQRNKGNFPGRFSGRQFSNSRSEMNVSTLELGDSALYLCASSYGSGANVLTFGAGSRLTVL.

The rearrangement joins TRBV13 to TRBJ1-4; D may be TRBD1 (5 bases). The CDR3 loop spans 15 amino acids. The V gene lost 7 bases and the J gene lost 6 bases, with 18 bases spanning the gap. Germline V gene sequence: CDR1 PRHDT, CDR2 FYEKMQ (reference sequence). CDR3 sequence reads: CASTQWGTSDEKLFF. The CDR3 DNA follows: TGTGCCAGCACCCAATGGGGGACGTCGGATGAAAAACTGTTTTTT.

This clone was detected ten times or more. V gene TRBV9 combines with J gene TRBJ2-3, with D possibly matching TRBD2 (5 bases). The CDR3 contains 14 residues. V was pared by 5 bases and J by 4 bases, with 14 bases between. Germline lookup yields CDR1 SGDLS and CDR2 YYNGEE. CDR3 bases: TGTGCCAGCAGTGGAAGGCCGCGGGCAGATACGCAGTATTTT. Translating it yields CASSGRPRADTQYF.

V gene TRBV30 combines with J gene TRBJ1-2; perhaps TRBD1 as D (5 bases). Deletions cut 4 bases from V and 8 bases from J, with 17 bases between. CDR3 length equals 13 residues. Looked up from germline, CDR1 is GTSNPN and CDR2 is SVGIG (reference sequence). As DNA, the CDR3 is TGTGCCTGGACCCGGGGCGGGGTCTGGGGCTACACCTTC. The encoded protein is CAWTRGGVWGYTF. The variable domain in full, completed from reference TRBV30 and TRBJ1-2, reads SQTIHQWPATLVQPVGSPLSLECTVEGTSNPNLYWYRQAAGRGLQLLFYSVGIGQISSEVPQNLSASRPQDRQFILSSKKLLLSDSGFYLCAWTRGGVWGYTFGSGTRLTVV.

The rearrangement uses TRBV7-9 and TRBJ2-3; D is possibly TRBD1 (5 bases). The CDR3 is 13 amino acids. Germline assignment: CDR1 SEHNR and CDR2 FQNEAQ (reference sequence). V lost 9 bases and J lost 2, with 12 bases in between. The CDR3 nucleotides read TGTGCCAGTACAGGTTATTCCACAGATACGCAGTATTTT. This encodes CASTGYSTDTQYF. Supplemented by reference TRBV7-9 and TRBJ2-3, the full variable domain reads DTGVSQNPRHKITKRGQNVTFRCDPISEHNRLYWYRQTLGQGPEFLTYFQNEAQLEKSRLLSDRFSAERPKGSFSTLEIQRTEQGDSAMYLCASTGYSTDTQYFGPGTRLTVL.

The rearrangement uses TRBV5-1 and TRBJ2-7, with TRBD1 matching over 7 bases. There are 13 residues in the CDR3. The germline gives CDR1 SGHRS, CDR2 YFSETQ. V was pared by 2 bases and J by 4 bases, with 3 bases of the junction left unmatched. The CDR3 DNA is TGCGCCAGCAGCTTAAGACAGGGTTACGAGCAGTACTTC. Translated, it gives CASSLRQGYEQYF.

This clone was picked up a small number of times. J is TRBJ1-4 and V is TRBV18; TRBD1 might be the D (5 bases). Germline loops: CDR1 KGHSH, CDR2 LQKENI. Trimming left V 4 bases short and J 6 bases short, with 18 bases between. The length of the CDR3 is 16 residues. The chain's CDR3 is CASSQRASGTDEKLFF. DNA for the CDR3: TGTGCCAGCTCACAGCGGGCCTCGGGGACGGATGAAAAACTGTTTTTT.

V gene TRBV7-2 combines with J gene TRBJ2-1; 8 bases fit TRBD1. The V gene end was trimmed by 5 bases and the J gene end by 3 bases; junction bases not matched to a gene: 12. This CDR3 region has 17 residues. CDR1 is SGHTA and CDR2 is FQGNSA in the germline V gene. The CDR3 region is CASSTSPGTGVYNEQFF. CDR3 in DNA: TGTGCCAGCAGCACCTCACCCGGGACAGGCGTCTACAATGAGCAGTTCTTC.

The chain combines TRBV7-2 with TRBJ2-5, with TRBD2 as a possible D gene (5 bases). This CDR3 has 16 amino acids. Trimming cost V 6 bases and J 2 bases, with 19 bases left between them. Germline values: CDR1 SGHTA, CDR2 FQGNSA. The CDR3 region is CASSRWAAGGQETQYF. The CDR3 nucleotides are TGTGCCAGCAGTCGGTGGGCAGCTGGAGGACAAGAGACCCAGTACTTC.

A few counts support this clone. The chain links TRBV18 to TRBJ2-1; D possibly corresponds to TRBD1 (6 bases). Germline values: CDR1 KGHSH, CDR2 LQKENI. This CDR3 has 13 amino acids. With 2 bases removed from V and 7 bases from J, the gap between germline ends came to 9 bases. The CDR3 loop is CASSPGDTNEQFF. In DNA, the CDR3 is TGTGCCAGCTCACCAGGGGACACGAATGAGCAGTTCTTC. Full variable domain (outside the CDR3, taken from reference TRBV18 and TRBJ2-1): NAGVMQNPRHLVRRRGQEARLRCSPMKGHSHVYWYRQLPEEGLKFMVYLQKENIIDESGMPKERFSAEFPKEGPSILRIQQVVRGDSAAYFCASSPGDTNEQFFGPGTRLTVL.

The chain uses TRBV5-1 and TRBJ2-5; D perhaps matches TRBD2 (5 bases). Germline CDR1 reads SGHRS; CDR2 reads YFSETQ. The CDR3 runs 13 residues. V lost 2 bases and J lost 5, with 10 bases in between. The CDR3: CASSLSSVETQYF. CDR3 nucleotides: TGCGCCAGCAGCTTAAGTAGCGTGGAGACCCAGTACTTC.

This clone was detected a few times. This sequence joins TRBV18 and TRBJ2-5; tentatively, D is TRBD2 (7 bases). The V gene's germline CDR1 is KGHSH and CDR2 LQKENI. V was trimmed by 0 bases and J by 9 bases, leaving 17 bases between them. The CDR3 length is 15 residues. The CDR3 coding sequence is TGTGCCAGCTCACCACCGACGGGGGGCGGAGGGGCCCAGTACTTC. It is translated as CASSPPTGGGGAQYF.

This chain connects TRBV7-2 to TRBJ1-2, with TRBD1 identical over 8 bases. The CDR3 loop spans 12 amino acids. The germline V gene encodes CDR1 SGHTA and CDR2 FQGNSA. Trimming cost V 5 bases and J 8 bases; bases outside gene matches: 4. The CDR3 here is CASSQGASGYTF. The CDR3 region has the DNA TGTGCCAGCAGCCAGGGGGCGAGCGGCTACACCTTC.

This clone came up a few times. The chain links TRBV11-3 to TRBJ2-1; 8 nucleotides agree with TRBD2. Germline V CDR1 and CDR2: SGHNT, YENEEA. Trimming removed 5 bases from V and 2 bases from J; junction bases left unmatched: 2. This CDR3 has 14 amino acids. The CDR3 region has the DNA TGTGCCAGCAGCACGGGACTAGCCTACAATGAGCAGTTCTTC. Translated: CASSTGLAYNEQFF. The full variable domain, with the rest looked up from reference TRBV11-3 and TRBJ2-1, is EAGVVQSPRYKIIEKKQPVAFWCNPISGHNTLYWYLQNLGQGPELLIRYENEEAVDDSQLPKDRFSAERLKGVDSTLKIQPAELGDSAVYLCASSTGLAYNEQFFGPGTRLTVL.

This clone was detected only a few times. CDR3 sequence: CASSQTDNTGELFF. CDR3 sequence (DNA): TGTGCCAGCAGCCAAACAGACAACACCGGGGAGCTGTTTTTT. The chain has TRBV4-2 and TRBJ2-2; D ambiguous. CDR1 LGHNA and CDR2 YNFKEQ come from the germline V gene. The CDR3 sequence is 14 residues long. V dropped 2 bases and J dropped 2 bases, with 6 bases sitting between them.

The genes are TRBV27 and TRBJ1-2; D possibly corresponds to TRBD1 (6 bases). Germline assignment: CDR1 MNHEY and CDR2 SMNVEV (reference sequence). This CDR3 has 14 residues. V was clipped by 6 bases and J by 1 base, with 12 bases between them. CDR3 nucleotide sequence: TGTGCCAGCAGGACTCAACAGGGTAACTATGGCTACACCTTC. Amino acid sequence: CASRTQQGNYGYTF.

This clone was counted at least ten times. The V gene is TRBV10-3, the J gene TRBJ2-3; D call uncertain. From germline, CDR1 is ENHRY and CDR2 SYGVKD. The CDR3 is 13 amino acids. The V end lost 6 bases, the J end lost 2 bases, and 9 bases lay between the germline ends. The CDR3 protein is CAIRDPNTDTQYF. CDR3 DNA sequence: TGTGCCATCAGAGACCCGAACACAGATACGCAGTATTTT.